The clone carrying this TCR beta chain was seen more than once but under ten times. No antigen is known for it. Unique molecular identifiers were built into the TCRbeta library. Via MiXCR, TCRdb re-called the PCR reads, giving one row per CDR3 protein. The table records fewer than 550,000 distinct CDR3 sequences, under 20% of them present only once. These data originate in a study of T-cell reconstitution after alpha-beta-depleted transplantation in children. Study-wide points: Several hundred graft clones that had expanded were reportedly the source of alpha-beta T cells about two months after transplant. Surviving thymic progenitors and recipient T cells were the source of high TCRbeta diversity at day 60 in some patients. A year had passed since transplant, and T-cell counts and diversity by then came mostly from newly produced T cells.

The CDR3 covers 11 residues. Germline lookup yields CDR1 SQVTM and CDR2 ANQGSEA. Trimming shortened V by 6 bases and J by 6 bases, and 10 bases separated the two germline ends. The sequence came from a boy in the first two years of life who had a stem cell transplant for Wiskott-Aldrich syndrome, so the T cells may come from the graft donor. The material was PBMCs, mostly from graft donor cells, obtained 360 days after TCRalphabeta/CD19-depleted stem cell transplant. V usage is TRBV29-1 and J usage is TRBJ2-3, with D hard to call. The CDR3 nucleotides read TGCAGCGTCAAACCCCAGGATACGCAGTATTTT. As protein: CSVKPQDTQYF.